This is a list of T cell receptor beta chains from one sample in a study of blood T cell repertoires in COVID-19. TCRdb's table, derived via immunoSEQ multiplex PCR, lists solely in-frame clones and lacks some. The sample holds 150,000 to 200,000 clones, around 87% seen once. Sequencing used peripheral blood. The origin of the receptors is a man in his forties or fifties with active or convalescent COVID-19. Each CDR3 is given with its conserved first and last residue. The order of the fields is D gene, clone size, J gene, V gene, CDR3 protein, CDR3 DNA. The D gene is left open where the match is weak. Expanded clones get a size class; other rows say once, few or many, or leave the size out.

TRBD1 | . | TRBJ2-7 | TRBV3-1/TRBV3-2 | CASSPHDRVYEQYF | TGTGCCAGCAGCCCCCACGACAGGGTCTACGAGCAGTACTTC
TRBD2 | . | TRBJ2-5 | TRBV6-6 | CASLPRTSGREETQYF | TGTGCCAGCCTCCCTCGGACTAGCGGGAGAGAAGAGACCCAGTACTTC
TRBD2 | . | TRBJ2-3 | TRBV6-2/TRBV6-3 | CASSPAVREGTDTQYF | TGTGCCAGCAGCCCTGCTGTGCGGGAGGGCACAGATACGCAGTATTTT
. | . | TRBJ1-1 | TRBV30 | CAWGRSTEAFF | TGTGCCTGGGGGAGGAGCACTGAAGCTTTCTTT
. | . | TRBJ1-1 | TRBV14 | CASSLRGGRASTEAFF | TGTGCCAGCAGCCTGCGGGGTGGCAGGGCGAGCACTGAAGCTTTCTTT
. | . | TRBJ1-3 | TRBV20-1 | CSASISGSSGNTIYF | TGCAGTGCTAGTATTTCGGGGAGCTCTGGAAACACCATATATTTT
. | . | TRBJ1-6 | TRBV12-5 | CASGFGGYSPLHF | TGTGCTAGTGGTTTTGGGGGGTATTCACCCCTCCACTTT
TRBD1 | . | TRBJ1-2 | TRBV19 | CASSITGAGGYTF | TGTGCCAGTAGTATCACAGGGGCGGGTGGCTACACCTTC
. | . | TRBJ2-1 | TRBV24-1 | CATSDGASNEQFF | TGTGCCACCAGTGATGGGGCCTCGAATGAGCAGTTCTTC
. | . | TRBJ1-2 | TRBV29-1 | CSTEINNYGYTF | TGCAGCACAGAAATAAATAACTATGGCTACACCTTC
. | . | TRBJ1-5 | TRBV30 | CAWSVRGWPQHF | TGTGCCTGGAGTGTTAGGGGCTGGCCCCAGCATTTT
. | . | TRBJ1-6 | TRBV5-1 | CASSFESSRGSPLHF | TGCGCCAGCAGCTTTGAGAGTTCCCGGGGTTCACCCCTCCACTTT
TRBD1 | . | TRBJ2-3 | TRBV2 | CASSARDRGTDTQYF | TGTGCCAGCAGTGCCCGGGACAGGGGCACAGATACGCAGTATTTT
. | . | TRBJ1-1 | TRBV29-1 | CSVGTTNTEAFF | TGCAGCGTCGGGACAACTAACACTGAAGCTTTCTTT
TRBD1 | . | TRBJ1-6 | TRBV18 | CASSPRQGTDSPLHF | TGTGCCAGCTCACCTCGACAGGGGACGGATTCACCCCTCCACTTT
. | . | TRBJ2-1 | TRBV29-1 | CSVRADGSFRDEQFF | TGCAGCGTCAGGGCCGACGGTTCCTTCCGGGATGAGCAGTTCTTC
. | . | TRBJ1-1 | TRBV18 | CASSPPRGNTEAFF | TGTGCCAGCTCACCACCACGGGGAAACACTGAAGCTTTCTTT
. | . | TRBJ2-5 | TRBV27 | CASSFGSVRETQYF | TGTGCCAGCAGTTTCGGGTCAGTCCGGGAGACCCAGTACTTC
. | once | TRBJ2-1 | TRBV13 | CASSLVGAPLSYNEQFF | TGTGCCAGCAGCTTAGTCGGAGCCCCACTCTCCTACAATGAGCAGTTCTTC
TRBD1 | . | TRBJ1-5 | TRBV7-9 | CASSPGTGDGSQHF | TGTGCCAGCAGCCCGGGGACAGGGGATGGATCCCAGCATTTT
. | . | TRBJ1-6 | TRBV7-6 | CASSLAELTGSPLHF | TGTGCCAGCAGCTTAGCCGAGCTTACTGGTTCACCCCTCCACTTT
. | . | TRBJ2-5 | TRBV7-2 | CASSLLGAGETQYF | TGTGCCAGCAGCTTACTAGGGGCCGGGGAGACCCAGTACTTC